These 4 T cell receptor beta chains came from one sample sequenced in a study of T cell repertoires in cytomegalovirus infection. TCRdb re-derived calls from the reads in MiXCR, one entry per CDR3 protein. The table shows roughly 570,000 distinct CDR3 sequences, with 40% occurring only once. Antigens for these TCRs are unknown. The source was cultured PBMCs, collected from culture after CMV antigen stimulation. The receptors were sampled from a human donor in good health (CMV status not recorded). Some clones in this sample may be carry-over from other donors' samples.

CDR3 DNA sequence: TGTGCCAGCAGCCTTCGAGTAGCGGCGGGGGGAGAGACCCAGTACTTC. Translated, it gives CASSLRVAAGGETQYF. The chain has TRBV5-5 and TRBJ2-5, with 8 bases identical to TRBD2. V was pared by 4 bases and J by 4 bases, with 12 bases of the junction left unmatched. This CDR3 is built from 16 residues. Germline CDR1 is SGHKS and CDR2 is YYEKEE (reference sequence).

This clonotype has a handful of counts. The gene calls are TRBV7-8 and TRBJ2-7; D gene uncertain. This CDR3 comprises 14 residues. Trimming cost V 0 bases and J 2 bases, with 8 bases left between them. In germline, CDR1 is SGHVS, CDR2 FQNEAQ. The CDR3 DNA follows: TGTGCCAGCAGCTTAGCGGGGTACGCCTACGAGCAGTACTTC. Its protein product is CASSLAGYAYEQYF.

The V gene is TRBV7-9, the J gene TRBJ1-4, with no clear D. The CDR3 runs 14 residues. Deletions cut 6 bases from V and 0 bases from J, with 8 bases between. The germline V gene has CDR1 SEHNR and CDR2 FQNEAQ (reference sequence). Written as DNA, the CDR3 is TGTGCCAGCAGGGCCTCTGCAACTAATGAAAAACTGTTTTTT. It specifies CASRASATNEKLFF.

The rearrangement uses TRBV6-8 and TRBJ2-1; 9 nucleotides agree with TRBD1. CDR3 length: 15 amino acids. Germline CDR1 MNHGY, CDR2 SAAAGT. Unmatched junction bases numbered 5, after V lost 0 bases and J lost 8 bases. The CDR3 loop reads CASSYSKDRGDEQFF. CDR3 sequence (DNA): TGTGCCAGCAGTTACTCGAAGGACAGGGGCGATGAGCAGTTCTTC.